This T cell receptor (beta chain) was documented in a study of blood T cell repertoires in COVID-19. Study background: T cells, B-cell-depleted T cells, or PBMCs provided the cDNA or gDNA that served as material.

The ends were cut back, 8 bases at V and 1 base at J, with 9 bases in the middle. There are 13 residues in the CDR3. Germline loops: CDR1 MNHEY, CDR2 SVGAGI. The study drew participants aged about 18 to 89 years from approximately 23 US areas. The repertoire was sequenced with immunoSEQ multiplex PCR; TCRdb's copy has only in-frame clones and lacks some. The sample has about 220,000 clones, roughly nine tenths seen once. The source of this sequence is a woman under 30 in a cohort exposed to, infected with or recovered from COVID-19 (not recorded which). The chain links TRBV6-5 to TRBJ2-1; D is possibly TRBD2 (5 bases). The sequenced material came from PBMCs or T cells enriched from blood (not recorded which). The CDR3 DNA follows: TGTGCCAGCGGAGCGGAGTCCTACAATGAGCAGTTCTTC. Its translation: CASGAESYNEQFF.